Listed below are T cell receptor beta chains from one sample, sequenced in a study of T cell changes during pregnancy in multiple sclerosis. Libraries were prepared by immunoSEQ multiplex PCR; TCRdb keeps only in-frame clonotypes and omits some of them. The table has about 58,000 clones, around 90% seen once. The sequenced sample was CD4+ T cells from peripheral blood mononuclear cells, obtained after pregnancy. Receptors were obtained from a female donor in good health, enrolled as a control in a pregnancy study. CDR3s include the opening cysteine and the closing phenylalanine or tryptophan. D genes are given only for firm matches. Clone size appears in some rows only: once, few, many, or a class for an expanded clone.

D | J | V | size | CDR3 | DNA
TRBD1 | TRBJ2-7 | TRBV5-4 | NA | CASSPGTGNGKQYF | TGTGCCAGCAGCCCCGGGACAGGGAATGGAAAGCAGTACTTC
TRBD2 | TRBJ2-7 | TRBV19 | NA | CASSWKRGPYEQYF | TGTGCCAGTAGTTGGAAGCGGGGGCCTTACGAGCAGTACTTC
TRBD1 | TRBJ2-7 | TRBV25-1 | NA | CASSSTGTYEQYF | TGTGCCAGCAGCTCGACAGGGACCTACGAGCAGTACTTC
NA | TRBJ1-2 | TRBV2 | NA | CASSKTTNYGYTF | TGTGCCAGCAGCAAGACAACGAACTATGGCTACACCTTC
NA | TRBJ1-2 | TRBV18 | NA | CASSPINREHGYTF | TGTGCCAGCTCACCAATTAACAGGGAACATGGCTACACCTTC
TRBD2 | TRBJ2-3 | TRBV7-3 | NA | CASSRGLAGRSTDTQYF | TGTGCCAGCAGCCGGGGGCTAGCGGGGCGATCCACAGATACGCAGTATTTT
NA | TRBJ1-2 | TRBV10-3 | NA | CAISESNNFNYGYTF | TGTGCCATCAGTGAGTCTAATAATTTTAACTATGGCTACACCTTC
NA | TRBJ1-3 | TRBV6-1 | NA | CASSEAGGSGNTIYF | TGTGCCAGCAGTGAAGCAGGGGGCTCTGGAAACACCATATATTTT
TRBD1 | TRBJ1-1 | TRBV6-1 | NA | CASRERGQEHTEAFF | TGTGCCAGCAGAGAACGGGGACAGGAGCACACTGAAGCTTTCTTT
NA | TRBJ2-5 | TRBV4-3 | NA | CASSQETQETQYF | TGCGCCAGCAGCCAAGAAACACAAGAGACCCAGTACTTC
NA | TRBJ1-4 | TRBV5-1 | NA | CASSLGAREKLFF | TGCGCCAGCAGCTTGGGGGCGCGTGAAAAACTGTTTTTT
TRBD2 | TRBJ2-1 | TRBV18 | NA | CASSPTSGGADEQFF | TGTGCCAGCTCACCGACTAGCGGGGGGGCCGATGAGCAGTTCTTC
TRBD2 | TRBJ2-1 | TRBV19 | NA | CASRAGGGSGEQFF | TGTGCCAGTAGGGCGGGGGGAGGCTCGGGTGAGCAGTTCTTC
TRBD1 | TRBJ1-2 | TRBV19 | NA | CASSRGQGDGYTF | TGTGCCAGTAGTAGGGGACAGGGGGATGGCTACACCTTC
NA | TRBJ1-2 | TRBV6-5 | NA | CASSPTISPNYGYTF | TGTGCCAGCAGCCCCACTATCTCCCCAAACTATGGCTACACCTTC
TRBD1 | TRBJ2-2 | TRBV6-5 | NA | CASSYLGGLTGELFF | TGTGCCAGCAGTTACTTAGGGGGCCTGACCGGGGAGCTGTTTTTT
TRBD1 | TRBJ1-6 | TRBV28 | NA | CASSFGVWGQYNSPLHF | TGTGCCAGCAGTTTCGGTGTCTGGGGACAGTATAATTCACCCCTCCACTTT
TRBD2 | TRBJ2-7 | TRBV6-1 | NA | CASSESEGTSAVRYF | TGTGCCAGCAGTGAATCCGAAGGGACTAGCGCAGTTCGGTACTTC
NA | TRBJ1-2 | TRBV5-5 | NA | CASQVTGGVGANYGYTF | TGTGCCAGCCAAGTTACAGGCGGGGTGGGAGCTAACTATGGCTACACCTTC
NA | TRBJ1-1 | TRBV27 | NA | CASRLWDNMNTEAFF | TGTGCCAGCAGGCTCTGGGACAACATGAACACTGAAGCTTTCTTT
NA | TRBJ1-6 | TRBV14 | once | CASSLRQFLGNSPLHF | TGTGCCAGCAGCCTCAGACAGTTCCTGGGGAATTCACCCCTCCACTTT
TRBD1 | TRBJ2-5 | TRBV5-5 | NA | CASSSSRDRVLETQYF | TGTGCCAGCAGCTCCAGCCGGGACAGGGTTTTAGAGACCCAGTACTTC
NA | TRBJ1-1 | TRBV7-2 | few | CASSLSQGNTEAFF | TGTGCCAGCAGCTTGAGCCAGGGGAACACTGAAGCTTTCTTT
NA | TRBJ1-1 | TRBV9 | once | CASSSRGGYGTEAFF | TGTGCCAGCAGCTCCCGCGGGGGGTACGGTACTGAAGCTTTCTTT
NA | TRBJ1-3 | TRBV9 | NA | CASSPNAYGNTIYF | TGTGCCAGCTCCCCCAATGCGTACGGAAACACCATATATTTT
NA | TRBJ1-3 | TRBV7-9 | NA | CASSYTRSPSGNTIYF | TGTGCCAGCAGCTATACCAGGTCTCCCTCTGGAAACACCATATATTTT
NA | TRBJ1-2 | TRBV7-9 | NA | CASSPIIGRSGYTF | TGTGCCAGCAGCCCGATCATTGGGAGGTCTGGCTACACCTTC
TRBD1 | TRBJ2-7 | TRBV5-5 | NA | CASSHITGVRSYEQYF | TGTGCCAGCAGCCATATAACAGGGGTCCGGAGCTACGAGCAGTACTTC
TRBD1 | TRBJ1-5 | TRBV30 | NA | CAWSTGSNQPQHF | TGTGCCTGGTCGACAGGGAGCAATCAGCCCCAGCATTTT
TRBD1 | TRBJ1-2 | TRBV19 | NA | CASSVTGTGDGYTF | TGTGCCAGTAGTGTAACCGGGACAGGGGATGGCTACACCTTC
NA | TRBJ1-2 | TRBV4-2 | NA | CASSQARVGYGYTF | TGTGCCAGCAGCCAAGCCAGGGTGGGGTATGGCTACACCTTC
TRBD1 | TRBJ1-4 | TRBV11-2 | NA | CASSSDRANEKLFF | TGTGCCAGCAGCTCCGACAGGGCTAATGAAAAACTGTTTTTT
TRBD1 | TRBJ2-4 | TRBV7-8 | NA | CASSADRGVGKNIQYF | TGTGCCAGCAGCGCCGACAGGGGAGTAGGCAAAAACATTCAGTACTTC
NA | TRBJ2-7 | TRBV11-2 | NA | CASSLDRTVEQYF | TGTGCCAGCAGCCTAGACAGGACTGTAGAGCAGTACTTC
NA | TRBJ1-6 | TRBV15 | NA | CATSRGPAYSPLHF | TGTGCCACCAGCAGAGGGCCTGCCTATTCACCCCTCCACTTT
NA | TRBJ1-4 | TRBV2 | NA | CASIQRQTTNEKLFF | TGTGCCAGCATCCAGCGACAGACAACTAATGAAAAACTGTTTTTT
NA | TRBJ1-2 | TRBV19 | NA | CASSTREYGYTF | TGTGCCAGTAGTACCCGGGAGTATGGCTACACCTTC
NA | TRBJ2-2 | TRBV19 | NA | CASSIAWERRRSGELFF | TGTGCCAGTAGTATAGCCTGGGAAAGGAGGAGGTCCGGGGAGCTGTTTTTT
NA | TRBJ2-7 | TRBV7-2 | NA | CASSVGMGLAPAASYEQYF | TGTGCCAGCAGCGTGGGAATGGGGCTAGCGCCGGCTGCCTCCTACGAGCAGTACTTC
TRBD1 | TRBJ2-7 | TRBV7-2 | NA | CASSSRTGEGEQYF | TGTGCCAGCAGCTCACGGACAGGGGAGGGCGAGCAGTACTTC
NA | TRBJ2-2 | TRBV6-5 | NA | CASSITLNTGELFF | TGTGCCAGCAGCATCACTCTGAACACCGGGGAGCTGTTTTTT
NA | TRBJ2-2 | TRBV10-1 | few | CASNPDRITNTGELFF | TGCGCCAGCAACCCTGACAGAATCACGAACACCGGGGAGCTGTTTTTT
TRBD1 | TRBJ1-2 | TRBV7-3 | once | CASSPSRGTANYGYTF | TGTGCCAGCAGCCCCTCCCGGGGGACAGCTAACTATGGCTACACCTTC
TRBD1 | TRBJ1-5 | TRBV7-2 | NA | CASSLGQGENQPQHF | TGTGCCAGCAGCTTAGGGCAGGGGGAAAATCAGCCCCAGCATTTT
NA | TRBJ2-7 | TRBV7-2 | NA | CASSRLRVEQYF | TGTGCCAGCAGCCGGCTCCGGGTCGAGCAGTACTTC
TRBD1 | TRBJ1-2 | TRBV4-3 | NA | CASSQDYGTGGFYGYTF | TGCGCCAGCAGCCAAGATTATGGGACAGGAGGATTTTATGGCTACACCTTC
NA | TRBJ2-3 | TRBV5-4 | NA | CASSRGSTDTQYF | TGTGCCAGCAGCCGGGGGAGCACAGATACGCAGTATTTT
TRBD1 | TRBJ2-2 | TRBV30 | NA | CAWGGQSFPGELFF | TGTGCCTGGGGGGGACAGAGCTTCCCCGGGGAGCTGTTTTTT